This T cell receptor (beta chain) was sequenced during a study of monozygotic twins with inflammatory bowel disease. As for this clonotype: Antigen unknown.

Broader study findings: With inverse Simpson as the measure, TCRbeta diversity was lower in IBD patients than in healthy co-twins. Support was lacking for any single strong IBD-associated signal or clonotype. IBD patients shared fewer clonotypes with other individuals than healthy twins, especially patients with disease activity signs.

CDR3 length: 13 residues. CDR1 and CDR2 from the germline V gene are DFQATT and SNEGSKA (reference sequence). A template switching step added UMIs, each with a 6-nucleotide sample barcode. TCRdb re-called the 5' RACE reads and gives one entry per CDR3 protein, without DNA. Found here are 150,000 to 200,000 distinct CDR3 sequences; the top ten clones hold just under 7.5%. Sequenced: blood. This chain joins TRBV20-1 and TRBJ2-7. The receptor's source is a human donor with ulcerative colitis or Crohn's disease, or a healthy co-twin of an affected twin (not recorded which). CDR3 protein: CSARTGATYEQYF.